Described below is a single T cell receptor (beta chain) sequence and its context. The source of the sample is a study of T-cell reconstitution after alpha-beta-depleted transplantation in children. Molecular barcoding with unique molecular identifiers was used for the TCRbeta library. TCRdb fed the PCR reads into MiXCR, producing one record per CDR3 protein. The sample contains 440,000 or so distinct CDR3 sequences, under 13% of which appear only once. Per the germline V gene, CDR1 is KGHSH and CDR2 is LQKENI. Trimming took 6 bases from V and 0 from J; bases not matched to a gene: 6. The CDR3 contains 15 residues.

Here the sequenced sample was PBMCs from the stem cell graft donor, taken from the stem cell graft. The rearrangement links TRBV18 to TRBJ2-7; 9 bases are a match to TRBD1. The TCR was taken from a human donor who donated a stem cell graft to a child with acute myeloid leukemia. DNA of the CDR3: TGTGCCAGCTCCCCCGGGACAGGGAGCTCCTACGAGCAGTACGTC. Protein sequence: CASSPGTGSSYEQYV.